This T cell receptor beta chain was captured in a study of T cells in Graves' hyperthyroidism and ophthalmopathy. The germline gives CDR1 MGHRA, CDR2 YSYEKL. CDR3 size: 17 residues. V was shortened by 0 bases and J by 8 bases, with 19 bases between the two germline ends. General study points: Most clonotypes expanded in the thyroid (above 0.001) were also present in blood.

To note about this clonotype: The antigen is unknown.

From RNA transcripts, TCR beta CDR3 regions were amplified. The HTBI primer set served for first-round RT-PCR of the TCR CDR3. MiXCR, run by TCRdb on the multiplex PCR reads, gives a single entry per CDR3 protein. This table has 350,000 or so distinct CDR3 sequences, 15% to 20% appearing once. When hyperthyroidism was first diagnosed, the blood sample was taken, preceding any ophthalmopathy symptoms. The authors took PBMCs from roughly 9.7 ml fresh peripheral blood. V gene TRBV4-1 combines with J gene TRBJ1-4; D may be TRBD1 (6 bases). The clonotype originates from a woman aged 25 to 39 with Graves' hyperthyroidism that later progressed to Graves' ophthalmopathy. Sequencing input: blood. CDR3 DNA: TGCGCCAGCAGCCAAGAGTCGGCGGGGGCGTCGAGGGAAAAACTGTTTTTT. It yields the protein CASSQESAGASREKLFF.